The present T cell receptor (beta chain) was sequenced within a study of cytomegalovirus exposure and HLA in healthy donors. General study results and limits: Several top significant clusters appeared, in a later analysis, to be linked to common viral pathogens.

About this clone itself: No antigen is known for it.

PCR involved 60 Vbeta and 13 Jbeta primers. The assay was immunoSEQ multiplex PCR, and TCRdb's table has in-frame clones only and misses some. The sample yields under 150,000 clones, roughly two thirds seen once. Sampled while nominally healthy, donors likely had unrecorded immune exposures. The specimen sequenced was PBMCs. This TCR came from a man aged 30 to 39 in good health and CMV-seropositive.

The CDR3: CASGLAVETQYF. The CDR3 DNA sequence: TGTGCCAGTGGACTGGCAGTAGAGACCCAGTACTTC. The chain carries TRBV2 and TRBJ2-5, with D perhaps matching TRBD2 (5 bases). Germline V gives CDR1 SNHLY, CDR2 FYNNEI. The V and J ends lost 9 bases and 4 bases respectively, with 12 bases between them. The CDR3 has 12 amino acids.